What follows are 10 T cell receptor beta chains derived from one specimen sequenced in a study of shared clonotypes between healthy human individuals. Clones were sequenced by immunoSEQ multiplex PCR, and TCRdb holds only the in-frame ones, with some missing. This table holds about a million clones, roughly 80% found once. The sequenced material came from memory CD4+ T cells from PBMCs. This sample's subset: CD45RA-negative fraction. These receptors were taken from a young man in good health. Some clones in this sample may be carry-over from other donors' samples.

The chain uses TRBV6-1 and TRBJ2-5; possible D gene TRBD2, 5 bases. The germline V and J ends were trimmed by 5 bases and 1 base, with 11 bases remaining between them. Germline V CDR1 and CDR2: MNHNS, SASEGT. This CDR3 has 14 residues. CDR3 nucleotides: TGTGCCAGCAGTCCCGGCGGGTCCCAAGAGACCCAGTACTTC. Its translation: CASSPGGSQETQYF.

This clone has a single count. The gene calls are TRBV4-2 and TRBJ2-7; no clear D. From germline, CDR1 is LGHNA and CDR2 YNFKEQ. Deletions cut 0 bases from V and 4 bases from J, with 7 bases between. The CDR3 runs 13 residues. The chain's CDR3 is CASSQEGHYEQYF. The CDR3, as DNA: TGTGCCAGCAGCCAAGAAGGGCATTACGAGCAGTACTTC.

The chain carries TRBV10-1 and TRBJ2-1; TRBD1 might be the D (6 bases). Germline V gene data show CDR1 as WNHNN and CDR2 as SYGVQD (reference sequence). V lost 8 bases to trimming and J lost 4 bases, with 15 bases between them. CDR3 size: 14 residues. CDR3 sequence: CASLPPDSYNEQFF. For the CDR3, the DNA is TGCGCCAGCCTACCCCCGGACAGTTACAATGAGCAGTTCTTC.

The genes are TRBV5-1 and TRBJ2-1, with 11 bases lining up with TRBD2. Germline CDR1 SGHRS, CDR2 YFSETQ. There are 15 residues in the CDR3. The junction had 4 bases not matched to a gene; V was cut back by 3 bases and J by 5 bases. The CDR3 DNA sequence: TGCGCCAGCAGCTGGATAGCGGGAGGGGACAATGAGCAGTTCTTC. It codes for CASSWIAGGDNEQFF.

V usage is TRBV7-9 and J usage is TRBJ1-2; D is uncertain. Trimming pared 8 bases from V and 4 bases from J, leaving 8 bases between. The CDR3 has 11 residues. The germline V gene encodes CDR1 SEHNR and CDR2 FQNEAQ (reference sequence). The CDR3 DNA reads TGTGCCAGCGGGCGGATCTATGGCTACACCTTC. The encoded protein is CASGRIYGYTF.

The chain recombines TRBV5-6 with TRBJ2-7, with TRBD1 as a possible D gene (6 bases). Trimming cost V 4 bases and J 3 bases, with 17 bases left between them. This CDR3 has 15 amino acids. Germline V gene sequence: CDR1 SGHDT, CDR2 YYEEEE. CDR3 region: CASSLRQVLGYEQYF. CDR3 bases: TGTGCCAGCAGCCTGCGACAGGTCCTGGGCTACGAGCAGTACTTC.

The sample holds many counts of this clone. The chain joins TRBV5-6 to TRBJ1-1, with 7 bases fitting TRBD1. Germline CDR1 SGHDT, CDR2 YYEEEE. The CDR3 covers 14 residues. V lost 5 bases and J lost 6; bases outside the gene matches: 10. CDR3 in DNA: TGTGCCAGCAGAAAATTCACAGGGGACCCTGAAGCTTTCTTT. It translates to CASRKFTGDPEAFF.

The V call is TRBV4-2, the J call TRBJ2-1; the match to TRBD2 covers 7 bases. Looked up from germline, CDR1 is LGHNA and CDR2 is YNFKEQ. The ends lost 0 bases at V and 9 bases at J; junction bases unmatched: 14. There are 17 residues in the CDR3. CDR3 nucleotides: TGTGCCAGCAGCCAAGATGGTGGCGGGAGATACGAAATTGAGCAGTTCTTC. It is translated as CASSQDGGGRYEIEQFF.

Here the CDR3 reads CASSQSGTGRYEQYF. The CDR3, as DNA: TGCGCCAGCAGTCAGTCCGGGACAGGGAGGTACGAGCAGTACTTC. The J gene is TRBJ2-7, the V gene TRBV5-1; 9 bases line up with TRBD1. The CDR3 extends over 15 amino acids. From germline, CDR1 is SGHRS and CDR2 YFSETQ. With V trimmed by 5 bases and J by 4 bases, 10 bases remained unmatched. Full variable domain (remainder filled in from reference TRBV5-1 and TRBJ2-7): KAGVTQTPRYLIKTRGQQVTLSCSPISGHRSVSWYQQTPGQGLQFLFEYFSETQRNKGNFPGRFSGRQFSNSRSEMNVSTLELGDSALYLCASSQSGTGRYEQYFGPGTRLTVT.

The V gene is TRBV6-4, the J gene TRBJ2-3; the match to TRBD1 covers 8 bases. The ends lost 2 bases at V and 0 bases at J; junction bases unmatched: 7. Per the germline V gene, CDR1 is MRHNA and CDR2 is SNTAGT. The CDR3 is 17 amino acids. The CDR3 loop is CASSDRQGPSSTDTQYF. The CDR3 DNA reads TGTGCCAGCAGTGACCGACAGGGGCCTTCTAGCACAGATACGCAGTATTTT.